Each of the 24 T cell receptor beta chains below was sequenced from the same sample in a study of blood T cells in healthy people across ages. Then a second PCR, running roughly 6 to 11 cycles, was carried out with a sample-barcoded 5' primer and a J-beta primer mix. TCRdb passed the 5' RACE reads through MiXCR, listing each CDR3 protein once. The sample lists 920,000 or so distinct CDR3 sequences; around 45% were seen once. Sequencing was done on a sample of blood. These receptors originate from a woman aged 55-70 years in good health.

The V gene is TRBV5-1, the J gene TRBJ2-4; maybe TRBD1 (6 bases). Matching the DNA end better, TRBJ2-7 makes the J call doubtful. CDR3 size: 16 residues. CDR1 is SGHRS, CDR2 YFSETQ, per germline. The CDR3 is CASSLILDRYPYEQYF. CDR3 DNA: TGCGCCAGCAGCTTGATCCTAGACAGGTATCCCTACGAGCAGTACTTC.

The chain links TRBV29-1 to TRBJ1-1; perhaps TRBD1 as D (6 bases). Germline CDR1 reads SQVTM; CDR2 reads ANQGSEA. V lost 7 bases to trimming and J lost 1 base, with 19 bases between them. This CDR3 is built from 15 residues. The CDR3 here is CSAYAGRRGNTEAFF. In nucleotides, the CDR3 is TGCAGCGCTTACGCTGGGCGCAGGGGGAACACTGAAGCTTTCTTT.

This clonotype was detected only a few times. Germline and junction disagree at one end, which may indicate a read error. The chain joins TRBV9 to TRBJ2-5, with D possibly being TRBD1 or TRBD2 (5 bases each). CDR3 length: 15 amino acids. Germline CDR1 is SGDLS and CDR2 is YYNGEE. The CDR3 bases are TGTGCCAGCAGCCCGCAACCGGGACCCCGAGAGACCCAGTATTTC. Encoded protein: CASSPQPGPRETQYF.

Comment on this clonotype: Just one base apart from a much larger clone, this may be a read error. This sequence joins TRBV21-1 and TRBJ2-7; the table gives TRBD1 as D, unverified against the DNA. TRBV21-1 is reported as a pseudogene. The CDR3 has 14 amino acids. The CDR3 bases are TGTGCCAGCAGCACGGGACAGTGCTCCTACGAGCAGTACTTC. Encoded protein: CASSTGQCSYEQYF.

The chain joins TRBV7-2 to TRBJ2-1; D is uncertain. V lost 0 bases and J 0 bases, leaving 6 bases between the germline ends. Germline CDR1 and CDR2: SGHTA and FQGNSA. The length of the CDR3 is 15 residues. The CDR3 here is CASSLAVPSYNEQFF. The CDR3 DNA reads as TGTGCCAGCAGCTTAGCGGTTCCCTCCTACAATGAGCAGTTCTTC. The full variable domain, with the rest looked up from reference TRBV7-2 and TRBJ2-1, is GAGVSQSPSNKVTEKGKDVELRCDPISGHTALYWYRQSLGQGLEFLIYFQGNSAPDKSGLPSDRFSAERTGGSVSTLTIQRTQQEDSAVYLCASSLAVPSYNEQFFGPGTRLTVL.

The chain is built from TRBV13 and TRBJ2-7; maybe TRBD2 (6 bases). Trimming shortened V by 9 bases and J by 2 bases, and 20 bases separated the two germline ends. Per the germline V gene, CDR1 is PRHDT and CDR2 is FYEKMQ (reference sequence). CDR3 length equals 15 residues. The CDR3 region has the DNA TGTGCCAGTCAAGTAGGAGGGAGTGGCCCCTACGAGCAGTACTTC. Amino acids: CASQVGGSGPYEQYF.

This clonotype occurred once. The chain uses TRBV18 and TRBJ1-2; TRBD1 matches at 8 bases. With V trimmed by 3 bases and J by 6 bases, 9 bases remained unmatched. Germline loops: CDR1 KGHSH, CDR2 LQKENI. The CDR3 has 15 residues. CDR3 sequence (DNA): TGTGCCAGCTCACCGGGACAGGACTCGTTAGATGGCTACACCTTC. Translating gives CASSPGQDSLDGYTF.

The CDR3 DNA reads TGTGCCAGCAGAAAAACGCCGGACACGACCTACGAGCAGTACTTC. The encoded protein is CASRKTPDTTYEQYF. V is TRBV6-5 and J is TRBJ2-7, with D possibly TRBD1 on 5 matching bases. Trimming took 6 bases from V and 2 from J, leaving 17 bases between them. The CDR3 totals 15 residues. Germline V gives CDR1 MNHEY, CDR2 SVGAGI.

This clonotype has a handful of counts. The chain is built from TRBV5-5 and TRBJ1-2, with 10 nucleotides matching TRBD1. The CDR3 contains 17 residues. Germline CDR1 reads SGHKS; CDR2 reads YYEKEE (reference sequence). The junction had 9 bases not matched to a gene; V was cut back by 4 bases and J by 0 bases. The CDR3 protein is CASSTRPGQGSNYGYTF. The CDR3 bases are TGTGCCAGCAGCACCCGTCCGGGACAGGGGTCTAACTATGGCTACACCTTC.

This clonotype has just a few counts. The DNA for the CDR3 is TGCGCCAGCAGTCACAAAAGGGTAAGAGGCTACGACGAGCAGTACTTC. It is translated as CASSHKRVRGYDEQYF. This rearrangement joins TRBV5-1 to TRBJ2-7, with D unclear. The CDR3 loop spans 16 amino acids. Germline assignment: CDR1 SGHRS and CDR2 YFSETQ. The V end was cut by 5 bases, the J end by 5 bases, with 23 bases between. The complete variable domain, with remaining parts taken from reference TRBV5-1 and TRBJ2-7, reads KAGVTQTPRYLIKTRGQQVTLSCSPISGHRSVSWYQQTPGQGLQFLFEYFSETQRNKGNFPGRFSGRQFSNSRSEMNVSTLELGDSALYLCASSHKRVRGYDEQYFGPGTRLTVT.

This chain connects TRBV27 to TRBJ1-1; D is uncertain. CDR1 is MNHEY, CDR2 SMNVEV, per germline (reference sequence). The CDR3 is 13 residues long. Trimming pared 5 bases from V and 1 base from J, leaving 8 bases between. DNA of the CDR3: TGTGCCAGCAGTCCAATCGGGAACACTGAAGCTTTCTTT. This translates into CASSPIGNTEAFF.

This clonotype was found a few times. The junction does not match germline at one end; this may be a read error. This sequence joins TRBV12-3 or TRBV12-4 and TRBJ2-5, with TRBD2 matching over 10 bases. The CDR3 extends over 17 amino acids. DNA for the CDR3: TGTGCCAGTAGTTTAAAAGCGGGAGGGTTCCCAATAGAGACCCAGTACTTC. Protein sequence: CASSLKAGGFPIETQYF.

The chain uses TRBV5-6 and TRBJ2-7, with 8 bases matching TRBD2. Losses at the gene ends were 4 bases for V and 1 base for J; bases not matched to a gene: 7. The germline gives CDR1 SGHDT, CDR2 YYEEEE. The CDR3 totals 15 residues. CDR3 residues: CASSPVAGSSYEQYF. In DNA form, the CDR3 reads TGTGCCAGCAGCCCTGTAGCGGGAAGTTCCTACGAGCAGTACTTC.

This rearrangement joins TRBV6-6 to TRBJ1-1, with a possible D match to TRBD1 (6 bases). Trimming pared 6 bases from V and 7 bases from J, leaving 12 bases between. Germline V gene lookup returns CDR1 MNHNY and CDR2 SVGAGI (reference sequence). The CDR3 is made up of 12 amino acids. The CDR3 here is CASRLQGYEAFF. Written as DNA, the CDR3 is TGTGCCAGCAGACTACAGGGTTATGAAGCTTTCTTT.

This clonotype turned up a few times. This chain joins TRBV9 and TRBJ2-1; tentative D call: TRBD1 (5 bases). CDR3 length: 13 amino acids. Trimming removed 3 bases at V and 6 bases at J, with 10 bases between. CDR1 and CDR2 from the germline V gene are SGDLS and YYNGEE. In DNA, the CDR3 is TGTGCCAGCAGCGCCTTAGGGGCCAATGAGCAGTTCTTC. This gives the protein CASSALGANEQFF. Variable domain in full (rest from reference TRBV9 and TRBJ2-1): DSGVTQTPKHLITATGQRVTLRCSPRSGDLSVYWYQQSLDQGLQFLIQYYNGEERAKGNILERFSAQQFPDLHSELNLSSLELGDSALYFCASSALGANEQFFGPGTRLTVL.

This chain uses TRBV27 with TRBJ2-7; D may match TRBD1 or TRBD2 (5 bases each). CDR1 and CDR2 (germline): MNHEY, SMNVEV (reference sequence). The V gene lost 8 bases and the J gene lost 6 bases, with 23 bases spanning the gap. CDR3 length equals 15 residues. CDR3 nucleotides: TGTGCCAGCGGGGTCCGGGGCTCCCAGTTAAGCGAGCAGTACTTC. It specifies CASGVRGSQLSEQYF.

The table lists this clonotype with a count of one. DNA of the CDR3: TGTGCCAGCAACGGACTCGAAAACACAGATACGCAGTATTTT. Translated: CASNGLENTDTQYF. V and J are TRBV6-6 and TRBJ2-3; the D gene is possibly TRBD2 (5 bases). The V end was cut by 7 bases, the J end by 2 bases, with 13 bases between. In germline, CDR1 is MNHNY, CDR2 SVGAGI (reference sequence). The CDR3 is 14 residues long.

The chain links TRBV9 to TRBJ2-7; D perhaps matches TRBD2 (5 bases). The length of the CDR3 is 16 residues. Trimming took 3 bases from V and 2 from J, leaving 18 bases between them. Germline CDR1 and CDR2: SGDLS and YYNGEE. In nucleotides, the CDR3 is TGTGCCAGCAGCGGACGGATAACAGAGGGAACCTACGAGCAGTACTTC. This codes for CASSGRITEGTYEQYF.

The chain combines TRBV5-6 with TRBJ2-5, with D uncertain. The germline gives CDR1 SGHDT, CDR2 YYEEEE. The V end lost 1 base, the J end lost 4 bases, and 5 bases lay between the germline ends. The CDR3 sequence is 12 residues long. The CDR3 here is CASSLLSETQYF. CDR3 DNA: TGTGCCAGCAGCTTGCTTTCAGAGACCCAGTACTTC.

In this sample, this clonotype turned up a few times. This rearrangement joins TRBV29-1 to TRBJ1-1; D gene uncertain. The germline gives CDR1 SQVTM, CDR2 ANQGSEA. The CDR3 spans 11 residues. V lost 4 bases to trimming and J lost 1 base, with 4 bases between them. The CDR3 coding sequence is TGCAGCGTTGTTCCGAACACTGAAGCTTTCTTT. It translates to CSVVPNTEAFF.

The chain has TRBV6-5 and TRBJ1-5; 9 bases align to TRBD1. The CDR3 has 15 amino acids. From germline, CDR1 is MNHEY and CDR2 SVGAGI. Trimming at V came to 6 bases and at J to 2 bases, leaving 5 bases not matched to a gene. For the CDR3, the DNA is TGTGCCAGCAGCTGGACAGGGGATGGCAATCAGCCCCAGCATTTT. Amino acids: CASSWTGDGNQPQHF.

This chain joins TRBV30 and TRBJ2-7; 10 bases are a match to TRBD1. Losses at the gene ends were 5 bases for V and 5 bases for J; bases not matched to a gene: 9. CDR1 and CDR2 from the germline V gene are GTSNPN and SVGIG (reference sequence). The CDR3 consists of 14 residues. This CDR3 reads CAWYPGTGVHEQYF. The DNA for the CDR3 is TGTGCCTGGTATCCCGGGACAGGGGTTCACGAGCAGTACTTC. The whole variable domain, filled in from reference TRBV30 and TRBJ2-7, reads SQTIHQWPATLVQPVGSPLSLECTVEGTSNPNLYWYRQAAGRGLQLLFYSVGIGQISSEVPQNLSASRPQDRQFILSSKKLLLSDSGFYLCAWYPGTGVHEQYFGPGTRLTVT.

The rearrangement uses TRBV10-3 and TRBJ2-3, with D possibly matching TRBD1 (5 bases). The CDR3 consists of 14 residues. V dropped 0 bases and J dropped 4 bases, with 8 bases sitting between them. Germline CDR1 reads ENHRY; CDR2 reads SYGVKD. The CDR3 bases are TGTGCCATCAGTGAGTCCGTAGGGGCAGATACGCAGTATTTT. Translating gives CAISESVGADTQYF.

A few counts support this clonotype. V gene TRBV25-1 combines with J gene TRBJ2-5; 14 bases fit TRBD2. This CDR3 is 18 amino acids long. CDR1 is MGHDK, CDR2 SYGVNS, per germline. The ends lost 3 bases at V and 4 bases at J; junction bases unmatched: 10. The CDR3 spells CASSETAGTSGRRETQYF. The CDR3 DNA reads TGTGCCAGCAGTGAGACTGCCGGGACTAGCGGGAGAAGAGAGACCCAGTACTTC. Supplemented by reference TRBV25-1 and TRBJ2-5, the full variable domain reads EADIYQTPRYLVIGTGKKITLECSQTMGHDKMYWYQQDPGMELHLIHYSYGVNSTEKGDLSSESTVSRIRTEHFPLTLESARPSHTSQYLCASSETAGTSGRRETQYFGPGTRLLVL.